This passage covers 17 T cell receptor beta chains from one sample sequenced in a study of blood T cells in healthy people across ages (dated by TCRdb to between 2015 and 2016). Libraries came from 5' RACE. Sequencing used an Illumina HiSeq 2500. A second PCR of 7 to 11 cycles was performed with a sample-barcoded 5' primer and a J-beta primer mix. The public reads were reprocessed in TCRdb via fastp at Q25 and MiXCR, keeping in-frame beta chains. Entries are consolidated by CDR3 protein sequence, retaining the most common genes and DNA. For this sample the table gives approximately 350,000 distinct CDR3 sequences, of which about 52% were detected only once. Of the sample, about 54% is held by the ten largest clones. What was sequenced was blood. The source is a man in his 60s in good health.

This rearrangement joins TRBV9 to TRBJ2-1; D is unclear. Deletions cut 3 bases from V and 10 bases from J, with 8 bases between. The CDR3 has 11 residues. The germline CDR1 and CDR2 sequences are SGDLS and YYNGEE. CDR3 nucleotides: TGTGCCAGCAGCGGGGCACACGAGCAGTTCTTC. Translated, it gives CASSGAHEQFF.

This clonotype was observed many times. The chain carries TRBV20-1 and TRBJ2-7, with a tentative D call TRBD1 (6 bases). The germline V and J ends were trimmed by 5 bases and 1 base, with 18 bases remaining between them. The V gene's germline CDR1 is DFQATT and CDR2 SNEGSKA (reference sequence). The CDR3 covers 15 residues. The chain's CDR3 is CSAAGPGHGSYEQYF. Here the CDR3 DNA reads TGCAGTGCTGCCGGTCCGGGACACGGATCCTACGAGCAGTACTTC.

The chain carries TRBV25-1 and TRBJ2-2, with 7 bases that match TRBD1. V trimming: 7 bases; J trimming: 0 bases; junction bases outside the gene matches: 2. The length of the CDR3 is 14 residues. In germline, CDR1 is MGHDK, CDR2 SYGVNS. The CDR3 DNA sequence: TGTGCCAGCAAGGGACAGCCGAACACCGGGGAGCTGTTTTTT. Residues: CASKGQPNTGELFF.

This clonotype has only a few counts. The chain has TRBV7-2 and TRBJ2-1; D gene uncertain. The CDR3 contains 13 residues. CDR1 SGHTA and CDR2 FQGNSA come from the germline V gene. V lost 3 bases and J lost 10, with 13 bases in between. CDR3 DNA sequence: TGTGCCAGCAGCTTGAATCGGCCCAGCGAGCAGTTCTTC. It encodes CASSLNRPSEQFF.

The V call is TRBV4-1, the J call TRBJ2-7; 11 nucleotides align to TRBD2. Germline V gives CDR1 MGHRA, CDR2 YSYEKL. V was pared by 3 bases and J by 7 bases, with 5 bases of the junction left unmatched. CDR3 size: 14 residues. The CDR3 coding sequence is TGCGCCAGCAGCCATGCGGGACTAGCGGAGGAGCAGTACTTC. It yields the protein CASSHAGLAEEQYF.

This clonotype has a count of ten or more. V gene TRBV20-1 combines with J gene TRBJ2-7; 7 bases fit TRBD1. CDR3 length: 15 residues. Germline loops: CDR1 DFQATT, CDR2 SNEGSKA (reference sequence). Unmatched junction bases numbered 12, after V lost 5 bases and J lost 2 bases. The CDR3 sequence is CSAPIVGQAPYEQYF. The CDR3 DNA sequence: TGCAGTGCTCCCATAGTAGGACAGGCCCCCTACGAGCAGTACTTC.

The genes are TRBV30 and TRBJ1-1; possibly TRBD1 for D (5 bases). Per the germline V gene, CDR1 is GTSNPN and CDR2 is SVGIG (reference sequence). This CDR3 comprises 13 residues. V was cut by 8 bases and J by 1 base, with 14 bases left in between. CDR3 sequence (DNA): TGTGCCGGATCGGGGGACTCGAACACTGAAGCTTTCTTT. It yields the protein CAGSGDSNTEAFF.

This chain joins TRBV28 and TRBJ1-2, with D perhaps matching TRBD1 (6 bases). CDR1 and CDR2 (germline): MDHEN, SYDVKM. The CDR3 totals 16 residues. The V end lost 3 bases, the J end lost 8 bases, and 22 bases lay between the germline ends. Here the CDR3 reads CASSFSGTPKMEGYTF. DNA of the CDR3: TGTGCCAGCAGTTTTTCCGGGACACCAAAAATGGAGGGCTACACCTTC.

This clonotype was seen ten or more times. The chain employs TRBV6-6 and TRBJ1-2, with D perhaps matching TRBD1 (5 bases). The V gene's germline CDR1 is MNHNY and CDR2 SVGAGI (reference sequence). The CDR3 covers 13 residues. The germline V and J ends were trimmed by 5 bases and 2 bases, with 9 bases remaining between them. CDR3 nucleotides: TGTGCCAGCAGTCGACAGTCAAACTATGGCTACACCTTC. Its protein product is CASSRQSNYGYTF.

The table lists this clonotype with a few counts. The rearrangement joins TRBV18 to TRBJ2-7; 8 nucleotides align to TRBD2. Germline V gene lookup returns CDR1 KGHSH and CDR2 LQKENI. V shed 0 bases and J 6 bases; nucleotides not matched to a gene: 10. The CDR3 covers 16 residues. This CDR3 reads CASSPPVGASGLEQYF. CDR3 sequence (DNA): TGTGCCAGCTCACCACCGGTGGGTGCTAGCGGGCTCGAGCAGTACTTC.

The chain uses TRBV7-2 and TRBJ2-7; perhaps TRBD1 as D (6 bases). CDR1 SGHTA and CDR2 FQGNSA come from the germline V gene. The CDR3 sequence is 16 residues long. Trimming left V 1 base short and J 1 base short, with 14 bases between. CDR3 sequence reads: CASSLGGGLVSYEQYF. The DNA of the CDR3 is TGTGCCAGCAGCTTAGGTGGGGGCCTTGTATCCTACGAGCAGTACTTC.

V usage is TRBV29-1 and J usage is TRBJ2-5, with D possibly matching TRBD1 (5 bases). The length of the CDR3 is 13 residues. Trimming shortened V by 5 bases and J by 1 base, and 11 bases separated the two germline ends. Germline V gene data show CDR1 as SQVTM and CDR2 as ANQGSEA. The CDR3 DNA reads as TGCAGCGTTCCCCAGGGCCCCCAAGAGACCCAGTACTTC. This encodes CSVPQGPQETQYF.

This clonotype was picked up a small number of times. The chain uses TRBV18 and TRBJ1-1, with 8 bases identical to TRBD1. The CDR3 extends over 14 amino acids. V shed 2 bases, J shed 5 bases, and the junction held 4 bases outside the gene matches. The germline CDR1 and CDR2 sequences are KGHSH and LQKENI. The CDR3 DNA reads TGTGCCAGCTCACCAGCCCAGGGGGCTACTGAAGCTTTCTTT. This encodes CASSPAQGATEAFF.

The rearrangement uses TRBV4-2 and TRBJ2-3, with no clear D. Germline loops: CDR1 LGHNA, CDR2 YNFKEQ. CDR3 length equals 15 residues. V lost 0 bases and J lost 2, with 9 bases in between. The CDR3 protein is CASSQDPGLTDTQYF. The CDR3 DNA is TGTGCCAGCAGCCAAGATCCGGGCCTCACAGATACGCAGTATTTT.

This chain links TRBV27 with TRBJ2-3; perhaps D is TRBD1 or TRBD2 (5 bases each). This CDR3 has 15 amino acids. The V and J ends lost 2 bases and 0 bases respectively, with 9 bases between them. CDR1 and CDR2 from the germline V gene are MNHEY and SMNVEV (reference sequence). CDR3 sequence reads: CASSLTGRSTDTQYF. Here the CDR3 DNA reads TGTGCCAGCAGTTTAACGGGACGGAGCACAGATACGCAGTATTTT.

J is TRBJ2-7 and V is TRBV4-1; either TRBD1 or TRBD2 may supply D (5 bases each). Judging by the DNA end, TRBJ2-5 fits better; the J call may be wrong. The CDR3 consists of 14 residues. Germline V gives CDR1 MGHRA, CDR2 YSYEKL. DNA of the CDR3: TGCGCCAGCAGCCAAGAAGGGGACGGAGAGACCCAGTACTTC. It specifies CASSQEGDGETQYF.

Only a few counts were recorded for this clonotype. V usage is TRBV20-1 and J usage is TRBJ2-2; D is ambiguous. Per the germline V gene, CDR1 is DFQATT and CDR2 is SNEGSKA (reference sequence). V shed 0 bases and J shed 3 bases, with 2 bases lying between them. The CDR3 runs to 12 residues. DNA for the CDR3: TGCAGTGCTAGAGAATACACCGGGGAGCTGTTTTTT. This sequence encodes CSAREYTGELFF.